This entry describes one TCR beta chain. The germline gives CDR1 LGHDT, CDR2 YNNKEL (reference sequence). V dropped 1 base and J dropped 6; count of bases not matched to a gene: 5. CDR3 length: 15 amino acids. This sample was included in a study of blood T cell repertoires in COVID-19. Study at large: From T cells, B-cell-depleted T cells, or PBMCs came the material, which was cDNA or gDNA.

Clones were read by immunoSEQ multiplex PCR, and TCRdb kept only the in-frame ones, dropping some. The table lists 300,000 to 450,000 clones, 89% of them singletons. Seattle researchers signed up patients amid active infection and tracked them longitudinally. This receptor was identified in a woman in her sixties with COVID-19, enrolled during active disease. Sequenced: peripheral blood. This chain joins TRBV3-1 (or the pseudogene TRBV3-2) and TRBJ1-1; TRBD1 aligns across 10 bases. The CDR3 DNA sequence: TGTGCCAGCAGCCAAGTGGGAGGACAGGGGGCTGAAGCTTTCTTT. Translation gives CASSQVGGQGAEAFF.